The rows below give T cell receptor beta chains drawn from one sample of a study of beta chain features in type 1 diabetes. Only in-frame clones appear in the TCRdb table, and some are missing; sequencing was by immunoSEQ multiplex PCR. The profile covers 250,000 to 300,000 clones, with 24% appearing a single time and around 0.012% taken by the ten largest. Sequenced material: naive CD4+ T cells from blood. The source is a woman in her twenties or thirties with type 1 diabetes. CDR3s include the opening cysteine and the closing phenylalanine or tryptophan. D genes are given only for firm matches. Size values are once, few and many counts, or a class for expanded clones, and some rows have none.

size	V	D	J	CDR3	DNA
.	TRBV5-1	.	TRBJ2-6	CASRQGSGANVLTF	TGCGCCAGCAGACAGGGTTCAGGGGCCAACGTCCTGACTTTC
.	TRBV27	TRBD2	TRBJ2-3	CASSSLGGRGTDTQYF	TGTGCCAGCAGCTCCCTTGGCGGGAGGGGCACAGATACGCAGTATTTT
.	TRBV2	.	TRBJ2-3	CASSARELEEEYF	TGTGCCAGCAGTGCGCGGGAACTAGAGGAGGAGTATTTT
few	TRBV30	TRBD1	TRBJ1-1	CAWSPRGQGGAFF	TGTGCCTGGAGCCCGAGGGGGCAAGGGGGGGCTTTCTTT
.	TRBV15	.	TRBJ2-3	CATSPRPLASRTDTQYF	TGTGCCACCAGCCCAAGACCACTAGCTTCACGCACAGATACGCAGTATTTT
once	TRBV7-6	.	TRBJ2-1	CASSSGEHGEQFF	TGTGCCAGCAGCTCCGGGGAGCACGGTGAGCAGTTCTTC
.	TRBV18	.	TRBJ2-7	CASSPSQPGNEQYF	TGTGCCAGCTCACCGTCACAGCCGGGAAACGAGCAGTACTTC
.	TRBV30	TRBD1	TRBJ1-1	CAWSRDSNTEAFF	TGTGCCTGGAGTAGGGACAGTAACACTGAAGCTTTCTTT
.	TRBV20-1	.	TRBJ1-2	CSAYTGYGYTF	TGCAGTGCTTACACCGGGTATGGCTACACCTTC
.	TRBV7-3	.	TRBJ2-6	CASSPTGSGANVLTF	TGTGCCAGCAGCCCAACAGGGTCCGGGGCCAACGTCCTGACTTTC
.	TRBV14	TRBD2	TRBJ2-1	CASSPNTGLAGVGEQFF	TGTGCCAGCAGCCCAAACACAGGACTAGCGGGAGTGGGTGAGCAGTTCTTC
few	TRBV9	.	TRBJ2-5	CASSVDREETQYF	TGTGCCAGCAGCGTAGACAGGGAGGAGACCCAGTACTTC
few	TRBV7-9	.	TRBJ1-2	CASSLQQGGYTF	TGTGCCAGCAGCTTACAACAGGGTGGCTACACCTTC
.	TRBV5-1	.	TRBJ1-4	CASSLVSGANEKLFF	TGCGCCAGCAGCTTGGTTTCAGGGGCTAATGAAAAACTGTTTTTT
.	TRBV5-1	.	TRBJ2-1	CASSLGLINEQFF	TGCGCCAGCAGCCTCGGACTTATCAATGAGCAGTTCTTC
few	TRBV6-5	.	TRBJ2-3	CASSPRRQLDTQYF	TGTGCCAGCAGTCCACGAAGACAGCTAGATACGCAGTATTTT
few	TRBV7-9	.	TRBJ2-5	CASSFAGLPEETQYF	TGTGCCAGCAGCTTCGCGGGACTGCCAGAAGAGACCCAGTACTTC
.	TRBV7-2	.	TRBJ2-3	CASSWHTDTQYF	TGTGCCAGCAGCTGGCACACAGATACGCAGTATTTT
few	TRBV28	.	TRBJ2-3	CASSPPGSRTDTQYF	TGTGCCAGCAGTCCTCCCGGGTCTAGAACAGATACGCAGTATTTT
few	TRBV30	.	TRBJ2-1	CAWSGGRSSYNEQFF	TGTGCCTGGAGTGGTGGGAGGAGCTCCTACAATGAGCAGTTCTTC
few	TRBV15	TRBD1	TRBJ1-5	CATSRDRQGSVGQPQHF	TGTGCCACCAGCAGAGATAGACAGGGGAGTGTGGGTCAGCCCCAGCATTTT
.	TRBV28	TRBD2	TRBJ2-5	CASSPSGRAETQYF	TGTGCCAGCAGCCCCAGCGGGAGGGCGGAGACCCAGTACTTC
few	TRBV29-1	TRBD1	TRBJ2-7	CSVAGTVTYEQYF	TGCAGCGTGGCCGGGACAGTGACCTACGAGCAGTACTTC
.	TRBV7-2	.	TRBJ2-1	CASFKAGTYNEQFF	TGTGCCAGCTTTAAGGCAGGGACCTACAATGAGCAGTTCTTC
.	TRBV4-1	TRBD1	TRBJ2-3	CASSRGQGGTDTQYF	TGCGCCAGCAGCAGGGGACAGGGTGGCACAGATACGCAGTATTTT
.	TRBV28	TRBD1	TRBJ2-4	CASSHDRAVLWGIAKNIQYF	TGTGCCAGCAGCCATGACAGGGCTGTGTTGTGGGGGATAGCCAAAAACATTCAGTACTTC
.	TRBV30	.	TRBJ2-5	CAWSRQGGGIETQYF	TGTGCCTGGAGTCGGCAGGGTGGGGGCATTGAGACCCAGTACTTC
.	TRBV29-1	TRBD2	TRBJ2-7	CSVAHSTTSGVYEQYF	TGCAGCGTTGCCCACTCCACCACTAGCGGGGTTTACGAGCAGTACTTC
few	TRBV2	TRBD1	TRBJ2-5	CASNQQGEETQYF	TGTGCCAGCAATCAACAGGGGGAAGAGACCCAGTACTTC
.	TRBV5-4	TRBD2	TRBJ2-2	CASSFVLAGGTGELFF	TGTGCCAGCAGCTTTGTCCTAGCGGGAGGGACCGGGGAGCTGTTTTTT
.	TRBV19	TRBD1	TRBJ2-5	CASNGQGVPETQYF	TGTGCCAGTAATGGACAGGGAGTTCCTGAGACCCAGTACTTC
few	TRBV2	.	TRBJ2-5	CASSPGGETQYF	TGTGCCAGCAGCCCCGGAGGCGAGACCCAGTACTTC
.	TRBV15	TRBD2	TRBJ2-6	CATGRVGGANVLTF	TGTGCCACCGGGAGGGTTGGTGGGGCCAACGTCCTGACTTTC
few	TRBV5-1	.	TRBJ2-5	CASRWTPGAQETQYF	TGCGCCAGCAGATGGACACCAGGGGCCCAAGAGACCCAGTACTTC
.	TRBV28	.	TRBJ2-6	CATEQTGQIYSGANVLTF	TGTGCCACCGAGCAAACAGGTCAGATTTACTCTGGGGCCAACGTCCTGACTTTC
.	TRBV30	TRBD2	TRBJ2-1	CAWSVPRDDFRSSGRRNEQFF	TGTGCCTGGAGTGTACCGAGGGACGACTTCCGAAGTAGCGGGAGAAGGAATGAGCAGTTCTTC
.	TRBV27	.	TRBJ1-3	CASTKSPGNTIYF	TGTGCCAGCACCAAATCCCCTGGAAACACCATATATTTT
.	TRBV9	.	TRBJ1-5	CASSVGQGNQPQHF	TGTGCCAGCAGCGTAGGACAGGGCAATCAGCCCCAGCATTTT
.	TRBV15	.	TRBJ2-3	CATSRLATSTDTQYF	TGTGCCACCAGCAGACTAGCGACGAGCACAGATACGCAGTATTTT
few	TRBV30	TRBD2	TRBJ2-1	CAWGTGGNEQFF	TGTGCCTGGGGGACGGGAGGTAATGAGCAGTTCTTC
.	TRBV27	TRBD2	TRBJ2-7	CASSLRLQGLAAEQYF	TGTGCCAGCAGTTTAAGGTTGCAAGGACTAGCTGCCGAGCAGTACTTC
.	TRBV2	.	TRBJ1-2	CASSVVREAGYTF	TGTGCCAGCAGTGTGGTCAGGGAAGCTGGCTACACCTTC
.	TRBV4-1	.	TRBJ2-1	CASSQDPYRTGEQFF	TGCGCCAGCAGCCAAGATCCATATCGGACTGGGGAGCAGTTCTTC
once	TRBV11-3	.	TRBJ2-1	CASSSPQDRYNEQFF	TGTGCCAGCAGCTCCCCGCAGGATAGGTACAATGAGCAGTTCTTC
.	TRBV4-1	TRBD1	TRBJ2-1	CASSQPFGQDYNEQFF	TGCGCCAGCAGCCAACCCTTCGGACAGGACTACAATGAGCAGTTCTTC
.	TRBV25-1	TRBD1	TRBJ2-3	CASSQDRGADTQYF	TGTGCCAGCAGCCAGGACAGGGGAGCAGATACGCAGTATTTT
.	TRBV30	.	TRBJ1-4	CAWTRGQREKLFF	TGTGCCTGGACCCGAGGACAGAGGGAAAAACTGTTTTTT
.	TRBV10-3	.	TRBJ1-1	CAISGLITTEAFF	TGTGCCATCAGTGGGCTGATAACCACTGAAGCTTTCTTT